These T cell receptor beta chains were read from a single sample in a study of blood T cell repertoires in COVID-19. TCRdb's table, derived via immunoSEQ multiplex PCR, lists solely in-frame clones and lacks some. The sample holds just under 80,000 clones, 80% seen once. Source material: peripheral blood. These receptors were collected from a woman between 70 and 85 years old with acute or convalescent COVID-19. Both conserved end residues are part of each CDR3. D genes are given only for firm matches. The size of a clone is reported for some rows only, either as once, few or many, or as a class for expanded clones.

length	size	J	D	V	CDR3	DNA
12	NA	TRBJ2-5	NA	TRBV15	CATSRGRETQYF	TGTGCCACCAGCAGAGGGAGAGAGACCCAGTACTTC
12	NA	TRBJ2-7	NA	TRBV7-8	CASSLVQYEQYF	TGTGCCAGCAGCTTAGTACAGTACGAGCAGTACTTC
14	NA	TRBJ1-1	NA	TRBV5-1	CASSLAGRQGGVFF	TGCGCCAGCAGCTTGGCCGGTCGGCAGGGTGGAGTTTTCTTT
15	NA	TRBJ2-1	TRBD2	TRBV27	CASSLSGLNYNEQFF	TGTGCCAGCAGTTTATCGGGACTAAACTACAATGAGCAGTTCTTC
13	NA	TRBJ1-1	NA	TRBV7-9	CASSFQGNTEAFF	TGTGCCAGCAGCTTTCAGGGTAACACTGAAGCTTTCTTT
14	NA	TRBJ2-7	NA	TRBV9	CASSAEWSSIEQYF	TGTGCCAGCAGCGCTGAATGGTCGTCTATTGAGCAGTACTTC
19	NA	TRBJ1-4	NA	TRBV6-2/TRBV6-3	CASSYSLTFRARANEKLFF	TGTGCCAGCAGTTACTCCTTGACCTTCCGGGCGAGGGCTAATGAAAAACTGTTTTTT
14	NA	TRBJ1-6	NA	TRBV5-6	CASSLEVGNSPLHF	TGTGCCAGCAGCTTGGAGGTCGGGAATTCACCCCTCCACTTT
14	NA	TRBJ2-5	NA	TRBV7-9	CASSLYEFAEAQYF	TGTGCCAGCAGCTTATATGAATTTGCAGAGGCCCAGTACTTC
12	NA	TRBJ1-1	TRBD1	TRBV6-6	CASSSGGLDAFF	TGTGCCAGCAGTTCAGGGGGACTTGACGCTTTCTTT
14	few	TRBJ1-4	NA	TRBV7-2	CASSIPGPGEKLFF	TGTGCCAGCAGCATACCGGGCCCGGGGGAAAAACTGTTTTTT
17	NA	TRBJ1-2	NA	TRBV5-1	CASSLIGAGMTNYGYTF	TGCGCCAGCAGCTTAATCGGGGCGGGGATGACTAACTATGGCTACACCTTC
17	NA	TRBJ2-3	NA	TRBV19	CASSIKGYVGQVDTQYF	TGTGCCAGTAGTATAAAGGGGTACGTGGGGCAAGTCGATACGCAGTATTTT
15	NA	TRBJ1-2	TRBD1	TRBV4-1	CASSQEWDSHYGYTF	TGCGCCAGCAGCCAAGAATGGGACAGCCACTATGGCTACACCTTC
14	NA	TRBJ1-2	NA	TRBV19	CASRTEAANYGYTF	TGTGCCAGTAGGACAGAGGCTGCTAACTATGGCTACACCTTC
18	NA	TRBJ1-2	NA	TRBV21-1	CASSWIRDRGFLAGGYTF	TGTGCCAGCAGCTGGATCCGGGACAGGGGATTTCTTGCGGGTGGCTACACCTTC
22	NA	TRBJ1-4	NA	TRBV18	CASSPPFGNRGTLGHGENRLFF	TGTGCCAGCTCACCACCCTTCGGGAACCGGGGGACGCTAGGACATGGTGAAAATAGACTGTTTTTT
13	NA	TRBJ1-2	NA	TRBV12-3/TRBV12-4	CASSFQVDYGYTF	TGTGCCAGCAGTTTCCAGGTTGACTATGGCTACACCTTC
15	NA	TRBJ1-5	TRBD1	TRBV19	CASTGGRYSNQPQHF	TGTGCCTCCACAGGGGGCCGGTATAGCAATCAGCCCCAGCATTTT
13	many	TRBJ2-7	NA	TRBV19	CASSIEGANEQYF	TGTGCCAGTAGTATCGAAGGGGCCAACGAGCAGTACTTC
15	NA	TRBJ1-1	NA	TRBV6-5	CASSYSAGVNTEAFF	TGTGCCAGCAGTTACTCGGCAGGGGTGAACACTGAAGCTTTCTTT
14	NA	TRBJ2-3	NA	TRBV3-1/TRBV3-2	CASSLRPGEHTQYF	TGTGCCAGCAGCTTACGCCCGGGGGAACATACGCAGTATTTT